These 9 T cell receptor beta chains originate from one sample sequenced in a study of T-cell memory formation after mild COVID-19. TCRdb fed the 5' RACE reads into MiXCR, producing one record per CDR3 protein. This table has roughly 86,000 distinct CDR3 sequences, roughly 16% appearing once. The sequenced sample was PBMCs or a T cell subset sorted from them (not recorded which). All receptors come from a man between 18 and 29 years old who had mild COVID-19 (a few samples of this study predate the infection). Cell type and time point are not known.

This chain links TRBV4-3 with TRBJ2-3; D ambiguous. CDR1 is LGHNA, CDR2 YSLEER, per germline. This CDR3 region has 15 residues. Trimming shortened V by 0 bases and J by 7 bases, and 14 bases separated the two germline ends. Here the CDR3 DNA reads TGCGCCAGCAGCCAAGATATAGTGGCGAGTAATACGCAGTATTTT. Amino acid sequence: CASSQDIVASNTQYF.

The CDR3 reads CASSPLGAYEQYF. CDR3 nucleotide sequence: TGCGCCAGCAGCCCGCTGGGCGCATACGAGCAGTACTTC. This chain uses TRBV5-1 with TRBJ2-7, with unresolved D. V was clipped by 4 bases and J by 4 bases, with 12 bases between them. The CDR3 consists of 13 residues. The germline CDR1 and CDR2 sequences are SGHRS and YFSETQ.

V usage is TRBV6-2 or TRBV6-3 and J usage is TRBJ2-7, with D perhaps assigned TRBD1 or TRBD2 (6 bases each). CDR1 is MNHEY, CDR2 SVGEGT, per germline. Trimming removed 2 bases at V and 3 bases at J, with 8 bases between. This CDR3 comprises 13 residues. The CDR3 spells CASSYGGRYEQYF. As DNA, the CDR3 is TGTGCCAGCAGTTACGGGGGGCGCTACGAGCAGTACTTC.

This clonotype has only a few counts. This rearrangement joins TRBV7-9 to TRBJ2-1, with D possibly being TRBD2 (7 bases). V was pared by 5 bases and J by 8 bases, with 10 bases between. Germline CDR1 is SEHNR and CDR2 is FQNEAQ (reference sequence). This CDR3 region has 12 residues. The chain's CDR3 is CASSGGGHEQFF. In DNA form, the CDR3 reads TGTGCCAGCAGCGGGGGGGGCCATGAGCAGTTCTTC.

With regard to this clonotype: This could be a read error, since a much larger clone is one nucleotide away. This chain uses TRBV12-3 or TRBV12-4 with TRBJ1-5; a possible D gene is TRBD1 (6 bases). Trimming took 6 bases from V and 2 from J, leaving 8 bases between them. This CDR3 contains 13 residues. The CDR3 nucleotides are TGTGCCAGCAGCCACAGGGGCAATCAGCCCCAGCATTTT. Its translation: CASSHRGNQPQHF.

This clonotype has a handful of counts. The chain combines TRBV29-1 with TRBJ2-5; 10 nucleotides align to TRBD1. The junction had 0 bases not matched to a gene; V was cut back by 4 bases and J by 1 base. Per the germline V gene, CDR1 is SQVTM and CDR2 is ANQGSEA. The CDR3 spans 13 residues. CDR3 region: CSVGDRGQETQYF. CDR3 bases: TGCAGCGTTGGGGACAGGGGCCAAGAGACCCAGTACTTC.

This clonotype was seen at least ten times. In DNA, the CDR3 is TGTGCCAGCAGCTTAGTATTATCCGCAGGTCCAGAGACCCAGTACTTC. Its protein product is CASSLVLSAGPETQYF. This chain links TRBV7-2 with TRBJ2-5; D is unresolved. The V end lost 1 base, the J end lost 4 bases, and 16 bases lay between the germline ends. CDR1 is SGHTA, CDR2 FQGNSA, per germline. The length of the CDR3 is 16 residues.

This clonotype was seen only a few times. The rearrangement joins TRBV12-3 or TRBV12-4 to TRBJ1-1, with 8 positions matching TRBD1. Unmatched junction bases numbered 6, after V lost 6 bases and J lost 3 bases. The CDR3 loop spans 14 amino acids. In DNA form, the CDR3 reads TGTGCCAGCAGGTTGACAGGGGTGGACACTGAAGCTTTCTTT. Residues: CASRLTGVDTEAFF.

This clonotype was seen a handful of times. The genes are TRBV7-9 and TRBJ2-7, with 7 bases fitting TRBD1. CDR3 length: 15 amino acids. Per the germline V gene, CDR1 is SEHNR and CDR2 is FQNEAQ (reference sequence). The V gene end was trimmed by 5 bases and the J gene end by 3 bases; junction bases not matched to a gene: 10. CDR3 sequence reads: CASSPPGTDYYEQYV. Here the CDR3 DNA reads TGTGCCAGCAGCCCCCCCGGGACAGATTACTACGAGCAGTACGTC.